This entry lists 30 T cell receptor beta chains sequenced from one sample in a study of blood T cell repertoires in COVID-19. Assay: immunoSEQ multiplex PCR; the TCRdb copy retains only in-frame clones and omits some. The data show roughly 93,000 clones, about 89% seen once. Sequencing was carried out using peripheral blood. Receptor source: a man in his fifties with acute or convalescent COVID-19.

This sequence joins TRBV5-5 and TRBJ2-7, with TRBD1 matching over 10 bases. The CDR3 consists of 14 residues. CDR1 is SGHKS, CDR2 YYEKEE, per germline (reference sequence). In DNA form, the CDR3 reads TGTGCCAGCAGCGGGACAGGCGGCGGACAGGGGGTGGACGTC. The encoded protein is CASSGTGGGQGVDV.

DNA for the CDR3: TGTGCCAGCAGCTCACTTCCGGGGGGGCTCGAGCAGTTCTTC. This codes for CASSSLPGGLEQFF. V is TRBV7-2 and J is TRBJ2-1; TRBD2 matches at 8 bases. The ends lost 4 bases at V and 10 bases at J; junction bases unmatched: 9. This CDR3 is 14 amino acids long. Germline V gene data show CDR1 as SGHTA and CDR2 as FQGNSA.

The chain employs TRBV29-1 and TRBJ2-1, with 11 bases fitting TRBD1. J gave up 9 bases and V 4 bases, and 11 bases lay outside the gene matches. Germline V gene sequence: CDR1 SQVTM, CDR2 ANQGSEA. The CDR3 spans 15 residues. CDR3 region: CSVVIGTGGGIEQFF. CDR3 bases: TGCAGCGTTGTAATCGGGACAGGGGGTGGTATTGAGCAGTTCTTC.

The V call is TRBV28, the J call TRBJ2-2; D ambiguous. The V and J ends lost 6 bases and 3 bases respectively, with 14 bases between them. CDR1 is MDHEN, CDR2 SYDVKM, per germline. The CDR3 sequence is 15 residues long. CDR3 residues: CASSPPPLDTGELFF. The CDR3 DNA is TGTGCCAGCAGCCCCCCGCCATTAGACACCGGGGAGCTGTTTTTT.

The chain combines TRBV6-1 with TRBJ1-5; D unclear. V lost 2 bases, J lost 0 bases, and 8 bases lay in between. The CDR3 totals 15 residues. The germline CDR1 and CDR2 sequences are MNHNS and SASEGT. The CDR3 DNA sequence: TGTGCCAGCAGTGAACTCGGCGGTAGCAATCAGCCCCAGCATTTT. Its translation: CASSELGGSNQPQHF.

This clone appeared a few times. The rearrangement uses TRBV5-1 and TRBJ1-6; the D is unclear. Trimming removed 1 base at V and 0 bases at J, with 5 bases between. The CDR3 runs to 15 residues. Per germline, CDR1 SGHRS and CDR2 YFSETQ. The CDR3 bases are TGCGCCAGCAGCTTGCCCAGCTCCTATAATTCACCCCTCCACTTT. Amino acid sequence: CASSLPSSYNSPLHF.

The chain links TRBV9 to TRBJ1-2; D call uncertain. V gave up 2 bases and J gave up 4 bases, with 3 bases separating them. The V gene's germline CDR1 is SGDLS and CDR2 YYNGEE. CDR3 size: 11 residues. The CDR3 DNA reads TGTGCCAGCAGCGTCGTCTATGGCTACACCTTC. It specifies CASSVVYGYTF. Looking up the rest from reference TRBV9 and TRBJ1-2 gives the full variable domain: DSGVTQTPKHLITATGQRVTLRCSPRSGDLSVYWYQQSLDQGLQFLIQYYNGEERAKGNILERFSAQQFPDLHSELNLSSLELGDSALYFCASSVVYGYTFGSGTRLTVV.

The chain carries TRBV9 and TRBJ2-1; 10 bases agree with TRBD2. There are 16 residues in the CDR3. Germline V CDR1 and CDR2: SGDLS, YYNGEE. V was clipped by 4 bases and J by 6 bases; unmatched bases: 10. CDR3 coding DNA: TGTGCCAGCAGCCCCTGGGTAGCGGGGGGCGCCAATGAGCAGTTCTTC. The encoded protein is CASSPWVAGGANEQFF.

This clone was counted a few times. The chain carries TRBV7-9 and TRBJ1-1, with unresolved D. Germline assignment: CDR1 SEHNR and CDR2 FQNEAQ (reference sequence). This CDR3 region has 15 residues. With 3 bases removed from V and 2 bases from J, the gap between germline ends came to 13 bases. DNA for the CDR3: TGTGCCAGCAGCTTCCTCGGCGTGACAAACACTGAAGCTTTCTTT. Protein sequence: CASSFLGVTNTEAFF.

The CDR3 region is CASRQEDRGRTGELFF. DNA of the CDR3: TGTGCCAGCAGACAAGAAGACAGGGGGCGTACCGGGGAGCTGTTTTTT. The chain links TRBV28 to TRBJ2-2; 10 bases line up with TRBD1. The CDR3 extends over 16 amino acids. CDR1 and CDR2 (germline): MDHEN, SYDVKM. Trimming cost V 6 bases and J 5 bases; bases outside gene matches: 9.

The V call is TRBV20-1, the J call TRBJ1-1, with D maybe TRBD1 (6 bases). The CDR3 consists of 14 residues. CDR1 and CDR2 from the germline V gene are DFQATT and SNEGSKA (reference sequence). V was trimmed by 3 bases and J by 7 bases, leaving 18 bases between them. CDR3 sequence (DNA): TGCAGTGCTAGTTTTACAGGGTTCGGAAGTGAAGCTTTCTTT. Translated, it gives CSASFTGFGSEAFF.

The chain links TRBV5-1 to TRBJ1-1; D is uncertain. Between the trimmed V and J ends, which lost 3 bases and 0 bases, there was a span of 15 bases. The CDR3 has 16 amino acids. CDR1 and CDR2 from the germline V gene are SGHRS and YFSETQ. This chain's CDR3 is CASSSHWEGMNTEAFF. CDR3 sequence (DNA): TGCGCCAGCAGCTCCCACTGGGAGGGAATGAACACTGAAGCTTTCTTT.

CDR3 sequence: CASSLGQGTDTQYF. CDR3 bases: TGTGCCAGCAGCCTTGGACAGGGCACAGATACGCAGTATTTT. The chain combines TRBV6-4 with TRBJ2-3, with 7 bases fitting TRBD1. Germline loops: CDR1 MRHNA, CDR2 SNTAGT. With V trimmed by 6 bases and J by 1 base, 4 bases remained unmatched. This CDR3 is built from 14 residues.

The genes are TRBV28 and TRBJ2-2; D perhaps matches TRBD2 (6 bases). Trimming removed 10 bases from V and 5 bases from J, with 14 bases in between. Germline V lookup: CDR1 MDHEN, CDR2 SYDVKM. The CDR3 covers 13 residues. CDR3 loop: CATGGSWTGELFF. CDR3 in DNA: TGTGCCACAGGAGGGAGTTGGACCGGGGAGCTGTTTTTT.

DNA of the CDR3: TGTGCCAGCAGCTTAGTCGGGGAGACCCAGTACTTC. Translated, it gives CASSLVGETQYF. The chain employs TRBV11-2 and TRBJ2-5; D is ambiguous. CDR3 length: 12 residues. Germline V gives CDR1 SGHAT, CDR2 FQNNGV. V shed 1 base and J shed 5 bases, with 5 bases lying between them.

The J gene is TRBJ1-1, the V gene TRBV7-2, with 7 bases aligning to TRBD1. CDR3 length: 13 amino acids. Germline V gives CDR1 SGHTA, CDR2 FQGNSA. Unmatched junction bases numbered 1, after V lost 3 bases and J lost 3 bases. The DNA of the CDR3 is TGTGCCAGCAGCTTGACAGGGTACACTGAAGCTTTCTTT. This encodes CASSLTGYTEAFF.

This clone was seen only once. The rearrangement joins TRBV2 to TRBJ1-1, with D maybe TRBD1 (5 bases). V shed 6 bases and J shed 4 bases, with 15 bases lying between them. CDR3 size: 14 residues. Germline CDR1 SNHLY, CDR2 FYNNEI. CDR3 nucleotides: TGTGCCAGCAGCGCACTCGGGGGGGGCACTGAAGCTTTCTTT. Protein: CASSALGGGTEAFF.

This chain links TRBV21-1 with TRBJ1-5. TRBV21-1 is a listed pseudogene. The CDR3 runs 17 residues. The CDR3 here is CASSKPPLFVSNQPQHF. DNA of the CDR3: TGTGCCAGCAGCAAACCCCCCCTTTTTGTTAGCAATCAGCCCCAGCATTTT.

This clone was observed once. The genes are TRBV11-3 and TRBJ2-7; 9 positions match TRBD1. CDR3 length equals 17 residues. With V trimmed by 5 bases and J by 2 bases, 13 bases remained unmatched. Germline V gene sequence: CDR1 SGHNT, CDR2 YENEEA. DNA for the CDR3: TGTGCCAGCAGCCCCGGGACAGGGCCGACCTCTCCCTACGAGCAGTACTTC. It translates to CASSPGTGPTSPYEQYF.

The chain has TRBV18 and TRBJ2-5; TRBD2 matches 10 bases. The CDR3 extends over 15 amino acids. Trimming took 6 bases from V and 4 from J; bases not matched to a gene: 8. In germline, CDR1 is KGHSH, CDR2 LQKENI. The CDR3 here is CASSPVAGGRETQYF. CDR3 DNA sequence: TGTGCCAGCTCCCCCGTAGCGGGGGGAAGAGAGACCCAGTACTTC.

CDR3 DNA: TGTGCCAGCCTCCTCTCGGGGAGCTCCTACGAGCAGTACTTC. Amino acid sequence: CASLLSGSSYEQYF. The rearrangement joins TRBV5-5 to TRBJ2-7, with D possibly TRBD2 on 5 matching bases. There are 14 residues in the CDR3. CDR1 is SGHKS and CDR2 is YYEKEE in the germline V gene (reference sequence). Trimming removed 7 bases at V and 0 bases at J, with 14 bases between.

In its sample, this clone was seen once. J is TRBJ2-2 and V is TRBV7-2; 13 nucleotides match TRBD2. The V gene's germline CDR1 is SGHTA and CDR2 FQGNSA. The length of the CDR3 is 15 residues. J lost 6 bases, V lost 6 bases, and 4 bases had no gene match. The DNA for the CDR3 is TGTGCCAGCAGGAAAACTAGCGGGGGGGCCGGGGAGCTGTTTTTT. Its translation is CASRKTSGGAGELFF.

This rearrangement joins TRBV5-4 to TRBJ1-2, with a tentative D call TRBD1 (6 bases). From germline, CDR1 is SGHNT and CDR2 YYREEE (reference sequence). CDR3 size: 14 residues. Trimming shortened V by 2 bases and J by 3 bases, and 11 bases separated the two germline ends. The CDR3 bases are TGTGCCAGCAGCTTTGGACAGACGGACTATGGCTACACCTTC. Translated, it gives CASSFGQTDYGYTF.

J is TRBJ1-4 and V is TRBV5-4; 9 nucleotides match TRBD1. Trimming removed 4 bases from V and 1 base from J; junction bases left unmatched: 5. Germline CDR1 is SGHNT and CDR2 is YYREEE (reference sequence). This CDR3 contains 16 residues. This chain's CDR3 is CASSPTGGRTNEKLFF. The CDR3 DNA is TGTGCCAGCAGCCCAACAGGGGGCCGAACTAATGAAAAACTGTTTTTT.

The genes are TRBV7-3 and TRBJ2-7; TRBD1 matches at 10 bases. Unmatched junction bases numbered 17, after V lost 5 bases and J lost 7 bases. The germline CDR1 and CDR2 sequences are SGHTA and FQGTGA. This CDR3 spans 17 amino acids. CDR3 in DNA: TGTGCCAGCAGCGTCCCGAACCGGGACAGGGGAACGAGTGAGCAGTACGTC. Amino acids: CASSVPNRDRGTSEQYV.

The chain carries TRBV5-5 and TRBJ1-1; TRBD1 might be the D (5 bases). Looked up from germline, CDR1 is SGHKS and CDR2 is YYEKEE (reference sequence). This CDR3 is 13 amino acids long. Trimming removed 4 bases at V and 2 bases at J, with 9 bases between. The CDR3 loop reads CASSQQGNTEAFF. The CDR3 bases are TGTGCCAGCAGCCAGCAGGGAAACACTGAAGCTTTCTTT.

This chain connects TRBV7-2 to TRBJ2-1, with D possibly matching TRBD2 (7 bases). The length of the CDR3 is 15 residues. Per the germline V gene, CDR1 is SGHTA and CDR2 is FQGNSA. V was clipped by 1 base and J by 7 bases, with 14 bases between them. Here the CDR3 reads CASSLEGGARNEQFF. The CDR3 DNA sequence: TGTGCCAGCAGCTTAGAGGGGGGGGCCAGGAATGAGCAGTTCTTC. Full variable domain (missing parts from reference TRBV7-2 and TRBJ2-1): GAGVSQSPSNKVTEKGKDVELRCDPISGHTALYWYRQSLGQGLEFLIYFQGNSAPDKSGLPSDRFSAERTGGSVSTLTIQRTQQEDSAVYLCASSLEGGARNEQFFGPGTRLTVL.

The J gene is TRBJ2-5, the V gene TRBV4-1; 11 bases are shared with TRBD2. CDR1 is MGHRA and CDR2 is YSYEKL in the germline V gene. The CDR3 covers 15 residues. V trimming: 2 bases; J trimming: 5 bases; junction bases outside the gene matches: 4. The CDR3 nucleotides are TGCGCCAGCAGCCAAACGACTAGCGGGGTGGAGACCCAGTACTTC. It translates to CASSQTTSGVETQYF.

A single count supports this clone. The chain links TRBV28 to TRBJ1-1, with a tentative D call TRBD1 (5 bases). Germline CDR1 is MDHEN and CDR2 is SYDVKM. V lost 5 bases, J lost 5 bases, and 9 bases lay in between. This CDR3 spans 12 amino acids. The CDR3 coding sequence is TGTGCCAGCAGTCTAAGACAGACTGAAGCTTTCTTT. Amino acids: CASSLRQTEAFF.

The V and J genes are TRBV7-8 and TRBJ1-1; 10 bases map to TRBD1. Germline CDR1 is SGHVS and CDR2 is FQNEAQ. This CDR3 contains 16 residues. V shed 1 base, J shed 3 bases, and the junction held 5 bases outside the gene matches. CDR3 region: CASSLDDRGRDTEAFF. The CDR3 nucleotides read TGTGCCAGCAGCTTAGACGACAGGGGGCGGGACACTGAAGCTTTCTTT.